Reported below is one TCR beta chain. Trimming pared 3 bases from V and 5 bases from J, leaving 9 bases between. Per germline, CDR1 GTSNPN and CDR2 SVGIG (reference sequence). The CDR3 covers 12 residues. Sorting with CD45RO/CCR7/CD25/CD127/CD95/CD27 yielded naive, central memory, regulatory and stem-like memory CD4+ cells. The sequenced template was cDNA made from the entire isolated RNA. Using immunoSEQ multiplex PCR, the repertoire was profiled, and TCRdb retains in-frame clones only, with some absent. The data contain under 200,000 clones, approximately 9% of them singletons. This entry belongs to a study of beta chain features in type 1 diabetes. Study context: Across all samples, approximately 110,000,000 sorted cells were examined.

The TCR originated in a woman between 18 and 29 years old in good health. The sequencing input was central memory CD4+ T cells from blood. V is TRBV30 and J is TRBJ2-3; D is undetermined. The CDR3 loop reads CAWSILGDTQYF. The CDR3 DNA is TGTGCCTGGAGCATCCTCGGAGATACGCAGTATTTT.